This TCR beta chain was identified during a study of neoadjuvant anti-PD-1 for oral cavity cancer (dated by TCRdb to 2020 to 2023). Background on the whole study: Three to four biweekly doses of nivolumab at 3 mg/kg were mostly administered to patients before curative-intent surgical resection. Patients without progression received a fourth nivolumab dose around day 43 and underwent definitive surgical resection on days 50-56. Under RECIST 1.1, patients with complete response, partial response or stable disease were classed as responders, and patients with progression were classed as non-responders. There were 12 to 13 patients in the parent correlative cohort, and the response rate was less than 40%.

The investigation overall reported the following: After neoadjuvant nivolumab, non-responders showed significantly higher T cell clonality (Gini index) in PBMCs than responders did. Higher pretreatment blood TCRbeta clonality and lower post-treatment tumor TCRbeta clonality were correlated with higher pretreatment blood Treg/Th17 ratios. Only a few patients per response group were included in the TCR analyses, and the authors called for validation in larger cohorts.

For deep sequencing, PBMC libraries mostly used about 490 ng of input genomic DNA, with six replicates for each sample. The immunoSEQ hsTCRbeta kit was used to prepare TCRbeta libraries, following the manufacturer's instructions. The finished libraries were brought together in one pool at approximately 3.1 nM, which was then read using an Illumina NovaSeq 6000 S4 flow cell. Processing in the source paper ran as follows. The immunoSEQ Analyzer was used for raw data preprocessing and quality control. The analysis was restricted to productive rearrangements, with each unique CDR3 amino acid sequence defining a clonotype. Using the R package tcR, the researchers computed the Gini-Simpson index as their estimate of repertoire clonality. Gini indices were compared with Student's t test, and associations with tumor size change were assessed by Pearson correlation. Held by TCRdb, this immuneACCESS table contains in-frame sequences only and omits some clones. Under half of the omission traces to an unresolved V gene where checked; the cause of the rest is unknown. The V and J calls and clone size were taken over from that table, and D and trimming were inferred from the DNA. Present in this sample are about 16,000 clones, about two thirds of which were seen just once. Over 2% of the sample rests with the top ten.

This clone was seen a single time. There is no known antigen for this receptor. Base qualities are not at hand, and no much larger clone is one base apart. Explained via the paper, the time point label denotes: before neoadjuvant nivolumab. None of the patients had received prior systemic or radiation treatment, and all were newly diagnosed with stage II-IVA oral cavity squamous cell carcinoma. The cohort consisted of patients with HPV-negative, locally advanced oral cavity squamous cell carcinoma. Peripheral blood mononuclear cells were analyzed directly, without maintenance or expansion in culture. The samples were obtained from a longitudinal correlative study of a single-arm phase II trial testing neoadjuvant nivolumab in oral cavity squamous cell carcinoma. Subject-matched pre- and post-treatment PBMCs and tumors from three responders and three non-responders were subjected to genomic DNA-based TCRbeta sequencing. Peripheral blood mononuclear cells were collected once before nivolumab treatment and again after treatment, at the time of surgery. Genomic DNA was isolated from PBMCs using the Maxwell RSC DNA from Cells kit.

This TCR derives from a person aged 35 to 85 with oral cavity squamous cell carcinoma. The sample consisted of PBMCs, taken before nivolumab (anti-PD-1) treatment.

The CDR3 sequence is CASSGFQGTLMNTEAFF. The nucleotides read TGCGCCAGCAGTGGGTTTCAGGGCACCCTAATGAACACTGAAGCTTTCTTT. Recombination joined TRBV10-2 with TRBJ1-1; TRBD1 is a possible D gene, resting on 5 matching bases. CDR1 and CDR2 are read off the germline V gene as WSHSY and SAAADI. CDR3 length: 17 amino acids, cysteine to phenylalanine. CDR3 DNA is the only sequence kept; it has 51 bases, read in frame from the first base. The trim is 4 bases for V and 0 bases for J, with a gap of 18 bases between the germline ends.